This T cell receptor beta chain emerged from a study of T-cell reconstitution after alpha-beta-depleted transplantation in children. The CDR3 covers 14 residues. V lost 0 bases and J lost 3; bases outside the gene matches: 2. Germline CDR1 and CDR2: DFQATT and SNEGSKA (reference sequence). Unique molecular identifiers tagged the TCRbeta library. MiXCR, applied by TCRdb to the PCR reads, yields one record per CDR3 protein. This repertoire shows a few hundred thousand distinct CDR3 sequences, about a tenth found once; its top ten account for roughly 5.1%. This clonotype was picked up many times. The source was PBMCs from the stem cell graft donor, collected from the stem cell graft. The chain recombines TRBV20-1 with TRBJ1-1, with 9 bases fitting TRBD1. This sequence originates from a human donor who donated a stem cell graft to a child with acute myeloid leukemia. The CDR3 here is CSARDGDRDTEAFF. The CDR3 DNA follows: TGCAGTGCTAGAGATGGGGACAGGGACACTGAAGCTTTCTTT.